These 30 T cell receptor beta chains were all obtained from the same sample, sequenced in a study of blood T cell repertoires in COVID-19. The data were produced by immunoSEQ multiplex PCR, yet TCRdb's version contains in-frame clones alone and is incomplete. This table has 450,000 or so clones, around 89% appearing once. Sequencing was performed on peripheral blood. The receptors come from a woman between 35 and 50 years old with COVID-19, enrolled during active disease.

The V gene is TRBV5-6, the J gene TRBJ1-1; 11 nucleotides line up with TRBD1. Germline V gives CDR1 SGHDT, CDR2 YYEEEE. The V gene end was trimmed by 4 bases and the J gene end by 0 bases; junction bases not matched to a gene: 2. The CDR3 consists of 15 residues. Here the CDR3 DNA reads TGTGCCAGCAGCGGACAGGGGGCCGTGAACACTGAAGCTTTCTTT. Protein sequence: CASSGQGAVNTEAFF.

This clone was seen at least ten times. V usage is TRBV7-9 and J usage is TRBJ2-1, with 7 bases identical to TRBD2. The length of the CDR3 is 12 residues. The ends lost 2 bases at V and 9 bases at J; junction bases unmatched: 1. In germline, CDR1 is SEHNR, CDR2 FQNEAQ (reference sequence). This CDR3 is CASSLWEGEQFF. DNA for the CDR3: TGTGCCAGCAGCTTATGGGAGGGTGAGCAGTTCTTC.

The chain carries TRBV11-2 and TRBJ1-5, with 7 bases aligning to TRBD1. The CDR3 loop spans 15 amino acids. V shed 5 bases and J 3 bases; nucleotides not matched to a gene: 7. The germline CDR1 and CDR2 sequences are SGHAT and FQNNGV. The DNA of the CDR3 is TGTGCCAGCAGCGTAGGCGACAGGGCCAATCAGCCCCAGCATTTT. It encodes CASSVGDRANQPQHF.

The CDR3 here is CASSPNGGTPEQYF. CDR3 DNA: TGTGCCAGCAGCCCGAATGGAGGGACTCCCGAGCAGTACTTC. The chain uses TRBV6-5 and TRBJ2-7; D possibly corresponds to TRBD2 (6 bases). This CDR3 region has 14 residues. The V end was cut by 6 bases, the J end by 6 bases, with 18 bases between. Germline V gene lookup returns CDR1 MNHEY and CDR2 SVGAGI.

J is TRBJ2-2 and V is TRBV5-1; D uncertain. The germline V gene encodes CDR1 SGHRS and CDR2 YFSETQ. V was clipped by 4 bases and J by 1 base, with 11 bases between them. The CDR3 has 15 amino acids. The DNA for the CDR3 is TGCGCCAGCAGCCCGCTTACAGAGAACACCGGGGAGCTGTTTTTT. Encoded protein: CASSPLTENTGELFF.

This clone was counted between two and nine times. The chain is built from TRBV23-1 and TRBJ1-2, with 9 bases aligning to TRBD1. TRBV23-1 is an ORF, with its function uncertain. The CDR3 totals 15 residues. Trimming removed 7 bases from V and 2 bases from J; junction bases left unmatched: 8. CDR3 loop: CASTYHRGLNYGYTF. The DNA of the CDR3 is TGCGCCAGCACCTATCACAGGGGGCTGAACTATGGCTACACCTTC.

The CDR3 loop is CASSYRRQGASPQYF. The CDR3 bases are TGTGCCAGCAGTTACCGTCGGCAGGGGGCATCGCCCCAGTACTTC. The chain joins TRBV6-5 to TRBJ2-5; 8 bases are shared with TRBD1. The trim removed 2 bases at V and 9 bases at J, leaving 11 bases unmatched. The CDR3 length is 15 residues. The V gene's germline CDR1 is MNHEY and CDR2 SVGAGI.

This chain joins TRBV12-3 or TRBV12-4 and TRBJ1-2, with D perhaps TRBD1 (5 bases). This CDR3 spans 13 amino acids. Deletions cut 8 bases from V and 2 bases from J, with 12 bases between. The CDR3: CASERRGNYGYTF. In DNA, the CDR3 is TGTGCCAGCGAGCGGAGGGGAAACTATGGCTACACCTTC.

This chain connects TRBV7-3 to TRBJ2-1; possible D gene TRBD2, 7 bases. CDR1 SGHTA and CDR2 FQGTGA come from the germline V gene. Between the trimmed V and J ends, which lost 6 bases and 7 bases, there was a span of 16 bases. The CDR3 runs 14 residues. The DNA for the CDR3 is TGTGCCAGCAGGGCCGGGGGGCCTTCAAATGAGCAGTTCTTC. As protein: CASRAGGPSNEQFF.

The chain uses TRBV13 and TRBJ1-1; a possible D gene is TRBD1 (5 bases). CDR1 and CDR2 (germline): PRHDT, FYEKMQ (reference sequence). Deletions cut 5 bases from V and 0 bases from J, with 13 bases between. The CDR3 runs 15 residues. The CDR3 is CASSPRQIMNTEAFF. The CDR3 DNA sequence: TGTGCCAGCAGCCCCCGACAGATTATGAACACTGAAGCTTTCTTT.

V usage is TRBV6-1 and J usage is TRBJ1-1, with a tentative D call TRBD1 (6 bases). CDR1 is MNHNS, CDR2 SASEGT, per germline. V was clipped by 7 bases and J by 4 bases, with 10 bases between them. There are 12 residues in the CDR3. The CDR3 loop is CASMVRGTEAFF. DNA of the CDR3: TGTGCCAGCATGGTCAGGGGCACTGAAGCTTTCTTT.

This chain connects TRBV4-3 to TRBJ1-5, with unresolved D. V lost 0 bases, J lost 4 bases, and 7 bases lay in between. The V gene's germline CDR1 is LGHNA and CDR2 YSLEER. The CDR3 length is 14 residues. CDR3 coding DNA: TGCGCCAGCAGCCAAGATATGCGGAATCAGCCCCAGCATTTT. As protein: CASSQDMRNQPQHF.

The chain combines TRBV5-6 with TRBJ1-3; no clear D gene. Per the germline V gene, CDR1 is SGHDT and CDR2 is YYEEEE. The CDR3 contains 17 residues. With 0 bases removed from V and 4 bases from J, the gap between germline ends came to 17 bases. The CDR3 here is CASSLGIIGVSGNTIYF. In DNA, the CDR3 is TGTGCCAGCAGCTTGGGCATAATCGGGGTCTCGGGAAACACCATATATTTT. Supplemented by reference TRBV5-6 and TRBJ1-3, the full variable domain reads DAGVTQSPTHLIKTRGQQVTLRCSPKSGHDTVSWYQQALGQGPQFIFQYYEEEERQRGNFPDRFSGHQFPNYSSELNVNALLLGDSALYLCASSLGIIGVSGNTIYFGEGSWLTVV.

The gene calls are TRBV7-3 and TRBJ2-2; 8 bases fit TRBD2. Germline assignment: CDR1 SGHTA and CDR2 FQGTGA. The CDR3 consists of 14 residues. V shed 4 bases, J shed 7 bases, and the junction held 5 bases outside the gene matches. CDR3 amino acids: CASSSGLGLGELFF. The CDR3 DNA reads TGTGCCAGCAGCTCGGGACTAGGGCTCGGGGAGCTGTTTTTT.

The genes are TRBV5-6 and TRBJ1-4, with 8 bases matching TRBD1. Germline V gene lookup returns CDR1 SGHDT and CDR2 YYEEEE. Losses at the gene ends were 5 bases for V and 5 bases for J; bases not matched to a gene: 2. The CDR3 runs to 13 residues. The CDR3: CASRHRGNEKLFF. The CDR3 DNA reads TGTGCCAGCAGGCACAGGGGGAATGAAAAACTGTTTTTT.

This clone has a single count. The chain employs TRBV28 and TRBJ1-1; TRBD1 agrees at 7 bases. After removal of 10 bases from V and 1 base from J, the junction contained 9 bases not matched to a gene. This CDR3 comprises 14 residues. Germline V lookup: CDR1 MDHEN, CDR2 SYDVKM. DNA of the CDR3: TGTGCCATCCTCAAAACAGGGGCGAACACTGAAGCTTTCTTT. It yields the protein CAILKTGANTEAFF.

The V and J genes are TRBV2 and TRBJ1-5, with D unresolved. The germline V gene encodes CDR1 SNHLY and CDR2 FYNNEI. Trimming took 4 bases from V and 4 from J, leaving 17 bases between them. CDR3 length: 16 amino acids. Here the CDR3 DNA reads TGTGCCAGCAGTGCCCCCGTGTCGGGGAGGAATCAGCCCCAGCATTTT. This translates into CASSAPVSGRNQPQHF.

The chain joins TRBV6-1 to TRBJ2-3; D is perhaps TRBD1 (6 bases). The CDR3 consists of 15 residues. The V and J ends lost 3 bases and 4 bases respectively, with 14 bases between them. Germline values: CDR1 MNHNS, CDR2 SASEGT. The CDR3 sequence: CASSEDSRVADTQYF. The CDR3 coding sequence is TGTGCCAGCAGTGAGGACAGCAGGGTAGCAGATACGCAGTATTTT.

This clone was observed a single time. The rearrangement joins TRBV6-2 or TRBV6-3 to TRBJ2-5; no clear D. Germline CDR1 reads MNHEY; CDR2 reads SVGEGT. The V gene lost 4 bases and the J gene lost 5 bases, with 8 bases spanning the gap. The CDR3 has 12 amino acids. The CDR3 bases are TGTGCCAGCAGTTCCCTAGTGGAGACCCAGTACTTC. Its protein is CASSSLVETQYF.

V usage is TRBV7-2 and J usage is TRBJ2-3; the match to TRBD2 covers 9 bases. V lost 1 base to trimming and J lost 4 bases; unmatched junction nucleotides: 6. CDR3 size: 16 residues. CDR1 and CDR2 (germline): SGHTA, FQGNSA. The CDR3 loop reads CASSLVPAGGSDTQYF. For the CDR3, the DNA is TGTGCCAGCAGCTTAGTTCCAGCGGGGGGTTCAGATACGCAGTATTTT.

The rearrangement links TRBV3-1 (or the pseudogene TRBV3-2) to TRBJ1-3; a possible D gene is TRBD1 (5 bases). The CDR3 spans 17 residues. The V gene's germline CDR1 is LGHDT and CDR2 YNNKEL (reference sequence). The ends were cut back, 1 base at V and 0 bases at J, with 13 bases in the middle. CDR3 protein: CASSQVDTGASGNTIYF. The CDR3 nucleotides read TGTGCCAGCAGCCAAGTAGACACAGGTGCCTCTGGAAACACCATATATTTT.

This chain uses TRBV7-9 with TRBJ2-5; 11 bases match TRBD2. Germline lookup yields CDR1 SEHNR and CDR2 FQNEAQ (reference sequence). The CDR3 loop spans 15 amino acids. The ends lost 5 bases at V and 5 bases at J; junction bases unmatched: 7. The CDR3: CASSLTSGSGETQYF. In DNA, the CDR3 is TGTGCCAGCAGCCTCACTAGCGGGAGTGGGGAGACCCAGTACTTC.

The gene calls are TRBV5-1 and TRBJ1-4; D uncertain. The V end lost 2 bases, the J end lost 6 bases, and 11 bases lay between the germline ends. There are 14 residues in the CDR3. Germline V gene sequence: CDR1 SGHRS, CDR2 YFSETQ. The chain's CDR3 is CASSFGGRDEKLFF. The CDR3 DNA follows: TGCGCCAGCAGCTTCGGAGGGAGGGATGAAAAACTGTTTTTT.

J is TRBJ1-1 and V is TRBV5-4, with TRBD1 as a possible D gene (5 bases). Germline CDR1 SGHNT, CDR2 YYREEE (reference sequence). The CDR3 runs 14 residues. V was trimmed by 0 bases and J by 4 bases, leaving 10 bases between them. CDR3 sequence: CASSLVGGVTEAFF. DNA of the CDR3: TGTGCCAGCAGCTTGGTGGGGGGGGTCACTGAAGCTTTCTTT.

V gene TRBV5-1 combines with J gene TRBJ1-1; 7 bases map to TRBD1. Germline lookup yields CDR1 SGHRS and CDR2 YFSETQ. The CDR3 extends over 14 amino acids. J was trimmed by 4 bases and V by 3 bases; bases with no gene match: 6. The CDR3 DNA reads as TGCGCCAGCAGCTCTTACAGGGGCGGCACTGAAGCTTTCTTT. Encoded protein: CASSSYRGGTEAFF.

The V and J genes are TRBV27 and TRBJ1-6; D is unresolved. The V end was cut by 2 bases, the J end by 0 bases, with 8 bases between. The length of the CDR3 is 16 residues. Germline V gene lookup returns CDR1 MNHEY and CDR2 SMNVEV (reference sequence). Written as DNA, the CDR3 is TGTGCCAGCAGTTTAGAGGGAGGCTCCTATAATTCACCCCTCCACTTT. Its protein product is CASSLEGGSYNSPLHF.

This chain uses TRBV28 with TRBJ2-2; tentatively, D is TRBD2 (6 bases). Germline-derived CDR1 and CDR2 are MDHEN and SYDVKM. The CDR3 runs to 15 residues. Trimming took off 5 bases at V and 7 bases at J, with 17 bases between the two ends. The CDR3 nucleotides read TGTGCCAGCAGTCTATCGAGGGCGCGGGGCGGGGAGCTGTTTTTT. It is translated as CASSLSRARGGELFF.

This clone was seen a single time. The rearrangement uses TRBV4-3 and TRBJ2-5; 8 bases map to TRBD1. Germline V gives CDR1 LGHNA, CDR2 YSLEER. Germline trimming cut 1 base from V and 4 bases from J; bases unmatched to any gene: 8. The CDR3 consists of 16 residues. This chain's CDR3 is CASSQVRAGGLETQYF. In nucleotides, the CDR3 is TGCGCCAGCAGCCAAGTTCGGGCAGGGGGCCTAGAGACCCAGTACTTC.

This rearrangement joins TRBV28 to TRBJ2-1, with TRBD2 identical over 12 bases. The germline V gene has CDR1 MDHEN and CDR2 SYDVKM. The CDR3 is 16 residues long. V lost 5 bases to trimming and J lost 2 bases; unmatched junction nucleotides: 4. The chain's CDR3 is CASSQASGRAYNEQFF. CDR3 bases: TGTGCCAGCAGTCAGGCTAGCGGGAGGGCCTACAATGAGCAGTTCTTC.

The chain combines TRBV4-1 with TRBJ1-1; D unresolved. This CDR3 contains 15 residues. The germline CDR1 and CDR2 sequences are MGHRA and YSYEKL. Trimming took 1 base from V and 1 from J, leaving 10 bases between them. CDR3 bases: TGCGCCAGCAGCCAAGTCGTAGGAGGGAACACTGAAGCTTTCTTT. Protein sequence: CASSQVVGGNTEAFF.